This T cell receptor (beta chain) originates from a study of shared clonotypes between healthy human individuals. Donors included only healthy HIV-negative adults lacking recent acute infections or vaccinations. Profiled with immunoSEQ multiplex PCR; TCRdb holds only in-frame clones, not every one. The sample includes 450,000 to 600,000 clones, 79% of them seen just once. CDR3 length equals 14 residues. Germline values: CDR1 KGHSH, CDR2 LQKENI. V gave up 0 bases and J gave up 9 bases, with 12 bases separating them. The gene calls are TRBV18 and TRBJ2-1; possible D gene TRBD2, 5 bases. The TCR sequence derives from a woman aged 40 to 50 in good health. Some clones in this sample may be carry-over from other donors' samples. The sequencing sample was made of PBMCs. The CDR3 sequence is CASSPPASLVEQFF. The CDR3 coding sequence is TGTGCCAGCTCACCACCTGCTAGCTTGGTTGAGCAGTTCTTC.